The 29 T cell receptor beta chains reported below all come from one sample, sequenced in a study of blood T cell repertoires in COVID-19. Sequencing used immunoSEQ multiplex PCR; TCRdb keeps in-frame clones, though not all of them. This sample has about 150,000 clones, with 80% to 90% found just once. The sample consisted of peripheral blood. Source of these receptors: a man aged 55-75 years with active or convalescent COVID-19.

The genes are TRBV6-5 and TRBJ1-4; D might be TRBD1 (5 bases). Trimming pared 5 bases from V and 8 bases from J, leaving 18 bases between. The CDR3 runs 15 residues. Germline CDR1 MNHEY, CDR2 SVGAGI. CDR3 nucleotides: TGTGCCAGCAGTCCTGGGGAGGGAAGGGGAGAAAAACTGTTTTTT. Protein sequence: CASSPGEGRGEKLFF.

The rearrangement links TRBV11-2 to TRBJ2-7, with 13 bases identical to TRBD2. The CDR3 covers 17 residues. V gave up 6 bases and J gave up 6 bases; unmatched junction bases: 14. CDR1 and CDR2 (germline): SGHAT, FQNNGV. The CDR3 bases are TGTGCCAGCAGGGGCGGGACTAGCGGGACTATATTTGGCGAGCAGTACTTC. Protein sequence: CASRGGTSGTIFGEQYF.

The gene calls are TRBV28 and TRBJ1-2, with D uncertain. V was cut by 3 bases and J by 0 bases, with 11 bases left in between. This CDR3 comprises 15 residues. Germline CDR1 is MDHEN and CDR2 is SYDVKM. The CDR3 nucleotides read TGTGCCAGCAGTTTGGGAGGAACTTCTAACTATGGCTACACCTTC. The encoded protein is CASSLGGTSNYGYTF.

The J gene is TRBJ2-1, the V gene TRBV9, with D perhaps TRBD1 (6 bases). Between the trimmed V and J ends, which lost 1 base and 0 bases, there was a span of 11 bases. The germline V gene has CDR1 SGDLS and CDR2 YYNGEE. CDR3 length equals 16 residues. CDR3 loop: CASSVTDRHSYNEQFF. The CDR3 coding sequence is TGTGCCAGCAGCGTAACGGACAGACACTCCTACAATGAGCAGTTCTTC.

The chain has TRBV7-2 and TRBJ1-2; 8 bases are a match to TRBD1. Germline-derived CDR1 and CDR2 are SGHTA and FQGNSA. This CDR3 is built from 16 residues. V lost 3 bases to trimming and J lost 8 bases; unmatched junction nucleotides: 14. CDR3 protein: CASSLGQGAAKEGYTF. As DNA, the CDR3 is TGTGCCAGCAGCTTGGGGCAGGGGGCCGCTAAAGAGGGCTACACCTTC. Variable domain in full (rest from reference TRBV7-2 and TRBJ1-2): GAGVSQSPSNKVTEKGKDVELRCDPISGHTALYWYRQSLGQGLEFLIYFQGNSAPDKSGLPSDRFSAERTGGSVSTLTIQRTQQEDSAVYLCASSLGQGAAKEGYTFGSGTRLTVV.

The V call is TRBV7-9, the J call TRBJ2-7, with D possibly matching TRBD1 (6 bases). V was shortened by 5 bases and J by 3 bases, with 14 bases between the two germline ends. Germline V gene data show CDR1 as SEHNR and CDR2 as FQNEAQ (reference sequence). The CDR3 is 14 amino acids. The CDR3 here is CASSPPDRNYEQYF. The DNA for the CDR3 is TGTGCCAGCAGCCCCCCGGACAGAAACTACGAGCAGTACTTC.

V is TRBV30 and J is TRBJ2-1; 8 bases are a match to TRBD1. The V gene end was trimmed by 3 bases and the J gene end by 8 bases; junction bases not matched to a gene: 3. The CDR3 covers 12 residues. Germline values: CDR1 GTSNPN, CDR2 SVGIG (reference sequence). As DNA, the CDR3 is TGTGCCTGGAGGAGACAGGGGCATGAGCAGTTCTTC. Translating it yields CAWRRQGHEQFF.

This chain links TRBV5-1 with TRBJ2-7, with a weak D call TRBD2 (6 bases). V gave up 0 bases and J gave up 5 bases, with 15 bases separating them. The CDR3 has 15 residues. Germline lookup yields CDR1 SGHRS and CDR2 YFSETQ. In DNA, the CDR3 is TGCGCCAGCAGCTTGGGACGCCAGGGAGGAAACGAGCAGTACTTC. Residues: CASSLGRQGGNEQYF.

This clone was recorded once. The chain carries TRBV19 and TRBJ2-3; 7 nucleotides agree with TRBD1. This CDR3 has 16 residues. With V trimmed by 5 bases and J by 3 bases, 11 bases remained unmatched. Looked up from germline, CDR1 is LNHDA and CDR2 is SQIVND (reference sequence). CDR3 region: CASSARDSLGTDTQYF. CDR3 nucleotides: TGTGCCAGTAGTGCCCGGGACAGCCTAGGGACAGATACGCAGTATTTT.

J is TRBJ1-6 and V is TRBV19, with a weak D call TRBD1 (5 bases). From germline, CDR1 is LNHDA and CDR2 SQIVND (reference sequence). V was pared by 6 bases and J by 9 bases, with 15 bases between. The CDR3 sequence is 14 residues long. As DNA, the CDR3 is TGTGCCAGTAGCCCCGGGGGTTCGATTTCACCCCTCCACTTT. Translating gives CASSPGGSISPLHF.

The chain links TRBV18 to TRBJ1-3; maybe TRBD1 (5 bases). The CDR3 loop spans 17 amino acids. V lost 3 bases and J lost 0, with 15 bases in between. Germline lookup yields CDR1 KGHSH and CDR2 LQKENI. The CDR3 reads CASSPLGGDGSGNTIYF. In nucleotides, the CDR3 is TGTGCCAGCTCACCTCTAGGAGGGGATGGCTCTGGAAACACCATATATTTT. The full variable domain, in which reference TRBV18 and TRBJ1-3 provide the parts outside the CDR3, is NAGVMQNPRHLVRRRGQEARLRCSPMKGHSHVYWYRQLPEEGLKFMVYLQKENIIDESGMPKERFSAEFPKEGPSILRIQQVVRGDSAAYFCASSPLGGDGSGNTIYFGEGSWLTVV.

The chain joins TRBV9 to TRBJ2-5, with 10 bases fitting TRBD2. V shed 3 bases, J shed 4 bases, and the junction held 6 bases outside the gene matches. CDR1 and CDR2 (germline): SGDLS, YYNGEE. This CDR3 has 15 amino acids. The CDR3 DNA is TGTGCCAGCAGCGCTAGCGGGGGCGGGGGAGAGACCCAGTACTTC. Its translation: CASSASGGGGETQYF.

Only one count was recorded for this clone. The chain combines TRBV12-5 with TRBJ2-3, with D possibly being TRBD2 (6 bases). The germline V gene encodes CDR1 LGHNT and CDR2 FRNRAP. There are 14 residues in the CDR3. V was clipped by 4 bases and J by 11 bases, with 19 bases between them. The CDR3 DNA is TGTGCTAGTGGTTCGGGGACTCCCCCCATTGGGCAGTATTTT. Translated, it gives CASGSGTPPIGQYF.

The rearrangement links TRBV28 to TRBJ1-1; D may be TRBD1 (6 bases). The CDR3 is 15 amino acids. V was shortened by 2 bases and J by 3 bases, with 13 bases between the two germline ends. Germline V gene data show CDR1 as MDHEN and CDR2 as SYDVKM. The CDR3 loop is CASSLAGAGYTEAFF. The CDR3 region has the DNA TGTGCCAGCAGTTTAGCAGGGGCAGGTTACACTGAAGCTTTCTTT.

The chain combines TRBV30 with TRBJ1-1, with TRBD1 as a possible D gene (6 bases). Trimming took 8 bases from V and 5 from J, leaving 18 bases between them. CDR3 size: 13 residues. Germline assignment: CDR1 GTSNPN and CDR2 SVGIG (reference sequence). The CDR3 sequence is CASTGTLGTEAFF. In nucleotides, the CDR3 is TGTGCCAGCACCGGGACACTGGGGACTGAAGCTTTCTTT. Looking up the rest from reference TRBV30 and TRBJ1-1 gives the full variable domain: SQTIHQWPATLVQPVGSPLSLECTVEGTSNPNLYWYRQAAGRGLQLLFYSVGIGQISSEVPQNLSASRPQDRQFILSSKKLLLSDSGFYLCASTGTLGTEAFFGQGTRLTVV.

The V gene is TRBV27, the J gene TRBJ2-3; TRBD2 aligns across 16 bases. The trim removed 6 bases at V and 0 bases at J, leaving 6 bases unmatched. This CDR3 is built from 18 residues. CDR1 is MNHEY and CDR2 is SMNVEV in the germline V gene (reference sequence). Written as DNA, the CDR3 is TGTGCCAGCAGAAAGGGACTAGCGGGGGGGATGAGCACAGATACGCAGTATTTT. Translation: CASRKGLAGGMSTDTQYF.

The V and J genes are TRBV7-6 and TRBJ2-2; D perhaps matches TRBD2 (6 bases). Trimming removed 6 bases from V and 2 bases from J, with 16 bases in between. Germline loops: CDR1 SGHVS, CDR2 FNYEAQ. The CDR3 contains 16 residues. The CDR3 region is CASSRPGGVNTGELFF. The CDR3 DNA reads as TGTGCCAGCAGTCGCCCCGGCGGGGTTAACACCGGGGAGCTGTTTTTT.

This sequence joins TRBV5-6 and TRBJ2-1, with 8 bases identical to TRBD2. After removal of 4 bases from V and 8 bases from J, the junction contained 14 bases not matched to a gene. Germline lookup yields CDR1 SGHDT and CDR2 YYEEEE. This CDR3 comprises 16 residues. The CDR3 loop is CASSAEGSGSGDEQFF. CDR3 nucleotides: TGTGCCAGCAGCGCAGAAGGAAGCGGGAGTGGGGATGAGCAGTTCTTC. Filled out from reference TRBV5-6 and TRBJ2-1, the complete variable domain reads DAGVTQSPTHLIKTRGQQVTLRCSPKSGHDTVSWYQQALGQGPQFIFQYYEEEERQRGNFPDRFSGHQFPNYSSELNVNALLLGDSALYLCASSAEGSGSGDEQFFGPGTRLTVL.

The table lists this clone with a count of one. The chain has TRBV6-2 or TRBV6-3 and TRBJ2-4, with a possible D match to TRBD2 (6 bases). With 2 bases removed from V and 6 bases from J, the gap between germline ends came to 11 bases. This CDR3 comprises 14 residues. CDR1 is MNHEY and CDR2 is SVGEGT in the germline V gene. The CDR3 loop reads CASSYPAGRNIQYF. The CDR3 DNA sequence: TGTGCCAGCAGTTACCCCGCGGGAAGAAACATTCAGTACTTC.

The chain links TRBV7-2 to TRBJ2-7, with 9 bases fitting TRBD2. V dropped 5 bases and J dropped 2; count of bases not matched to a gene: 10. Germline V gene lookup returns CDR1 SGHTA and CDR2 FQGNSA. The CDR3 is 16 amino acids. In DNA form, the CDR3 reads TGTGCCAGCAGCCCTGAAGCTAGCGGGAACACCTACGAGCAGTACTTC. Amino acid sequence: CASSPEASGNTYEQYF.

This chain joins TRBV7-9 and TRBJ2-4, with a possible D match to TRBD1 (6 bases). The CDR3 loop spans 16 amino acids. Trimming took off 2 bases at V and 7 bases at J, with 18 bases between the two ends. Germline V gene data show CDR1 as SEHNR and CDR2 as FQNEAQ (reference sequence). The CDR3 sequence is CASSLYSNREENIQYF. Written as DNA, the CDR3 is TGTGCCAGCAGCTTATACTCCAACAGGGAAGAGAACATTCAGTACTTC.

The J gene is TRBJ1-4, the V gene TRBV6-5, with 9 bases identical to TRBD1. The CDR3 is 13 amino acids. The V gene end was trimmed by 10 bases and the J gene end by 8 bases; junction bases not matched to a gene: 8. Germline CDR1 is MNHEY and CDR2 is SVGAGI. The CDR3 DNA is TGTGCCATTCCGGGACAGGGACGGGAAAAACTGTTTTTT. It codes for CAIPGQGREKLFF.

This rearrangement joins TRBV20-1 to TRBJ1-2; D unresolved. The V end was cut by 3 bases, the J end by 5 bases, with 10 bases between. This CDR3 has 12 residues. The germline V gene has CDR1 DFQATT and CDR2 SNEGSKA (reference sequence). The CDR3 is CSASERAYGYTF. The CDR3 DNA sequence: TGCAGTGCTAGTGAGAGGGCTTATGGCTACACCTTC.

The chain couples TRBV7-2 to TRBJ1-2; 8 bases map to TRBD1. The germline CDR1 and CDR2 sequences are SGHTA and FQGNSA. V dropped 4 bases and J dropped 2; count of bases not matched to a gene: 3. CDR3 size: 14 residues. The CDR3 DNA follows: TGTGCCAGCAGCTATAACAGGGGGAACTATGGCTACACCTTC. This codes for CASSYNRGNYGYTF.

The V gene is TRBV6-5, the J gene TRBJ2-5; the D gene is possibly TRBD1 (6 bases). V lost 6 bases and J 1 base, leaving 15 bases between the germline ends. The CDR3 runs to 15 residues. Germline loops: CDR1 MNHEY, CDR2 SVGAGI. The CDR3 DNA sequence: TGTGCCAGCAGCGCCTCACAGGGCCGCCAAGAGACCCAGTACTTC. Translation gives CASSASQGRQETQYF.

This clone appeared once. Different DNA sequences within this sample yield the same CDR3. The CDR3 coding sequence is TGTGCCAGCAGTTCTTCAGGGGCAACTAATGAAAAACTGTTTTTT. It translates to CASSSSGATNEKLFF. This chain joins TRBV28 and TRBJ1-4; tentative D call: TRBD1 (6 bases). V was trimmed by 4 bases and J by 0 bases, leaving 9 bases between them. From germline, CDR1 is MDHEN and CDR2 SYDVKM. This CDR3 is 15 amino acids long.

The chain employs TRBV18 and TRBJ2-2; weak D call: TRBD2 (6 bases). CDR3 size: 15 residues. Germline V gene lookup returns CDR1 KGHSH and CDR2 LQKENI. Between the trimmed V and J ends, which lost 3 bases and 1 base, there was a span of 9 bases. The CDR3 DNA reads TGTGCCAGCTCACCGGGGCGGGGGAACACCGGGGAGCTGTTTTTT. This sequence encodes CASSPGRGNTGELFF.

The V gene is TRBV2, the J gene TRBJ2-3, with D possibly TRBD2 on 6 matching bases. The CDR3 is made up of 15 amino acids. The germline gives CDR1 SNHLY, CDR2 FYNNEI. V gave up 5 bases and J gave up 0 bases, with 12 bases separating them. CDR3 sequence (DNA): TGTGCCAGCAGTAGCTCCGGGACTAGCACAGATACGCAGTATTTT. Encoded protein: CASSSSGTSTDTQYF.

The gene calls are TRBV3-1 (or the pseudogene TRBV3-2) and TRBJ2-1, with 7 bases matching TRBD2. There are 17 residues in the CDR3. Losses at the gene ends were 4 bases for V and 5 bases for J; bases not matched to a gene: 14. Germline CDR1 LGHDT, CDR2 YNNKEL (reference sequence). The CDR3 coding sequence is TGTGCCAGCAGCCCCCGGGAAGGCGGGGGTCGTCACAATGAGCAGTTCTTC. This codes for CASSPREGGGRHNEQFF.